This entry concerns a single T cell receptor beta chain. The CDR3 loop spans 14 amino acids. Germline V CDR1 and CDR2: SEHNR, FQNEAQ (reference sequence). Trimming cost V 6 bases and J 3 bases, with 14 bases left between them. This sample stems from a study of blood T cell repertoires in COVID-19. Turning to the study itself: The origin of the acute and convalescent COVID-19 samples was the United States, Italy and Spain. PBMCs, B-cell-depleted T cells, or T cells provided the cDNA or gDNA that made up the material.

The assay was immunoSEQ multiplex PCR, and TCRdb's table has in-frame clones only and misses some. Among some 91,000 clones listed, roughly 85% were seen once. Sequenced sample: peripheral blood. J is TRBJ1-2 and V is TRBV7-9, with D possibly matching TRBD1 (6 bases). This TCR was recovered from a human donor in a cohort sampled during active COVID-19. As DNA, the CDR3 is TGTGCCAGCAGGAACAGGGTACCGGACTATGGCTACACCTTC. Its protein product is CASRNRVPDYGYTF.